This T cell receptor (beta chain) was captured by sequencing in a study of cytomegalovirus exposure and HLA in healthy donors. Study information: An early release of data contained about 85 million unique TCRs, which came from HLA-typed donors.

About this clone itself: The antigen remains unidentified.

Study results and limitations: Several V segments, TRBV6-2 and TRBV6-3 among them, could not be told apart and were dropped. In most subjects, TCR beta sequences reportedly gave accurate predictions of HLA-A and HLA-B alleles.

Primers for the PCR totalled 60 Vbeta and 13 Jbeta. This table comes from immunoSEQ multiplex PCR, and its TCRdb copy is limited to in-frame clones, with some not included. This sample has about 96,000 clones, with approximately 74% found just once. The germline CDR1 and CDR2 sequences are SGHRS and YFSETQ. Unmatched junction bases numbered 2, after V lost 4 bases and J lost 1 base. CDR3 size: 14 residues. The J gene is TRBJ2-3, the V gene TRBV5-1; 8 nucleotides line up with TRBD2. Sample: PBMCs. This sequence originates from a female donor in good health and CMV-seropositive. The CDR3, as DNA: TGCGCCAGCAGCCTTAGCGGGGGCACAGATACGCAGTATTTT. Translating it yields CASSLSGGTDTQYF. Full variable domain (missing parts from reference TRBV5-1 and TRBJ2-3): KAGVTQTPRYLIKTRGQQVTLSCSPISGHRSVSWYQQTPGQGLQFLFEYFSETQRNKGNFPGRFSGRQFSNSRSEMNVSTLELGDSALYLCASSLSGGTDTQYFGPGTRLTVL.